Sequencing of this TCR beta chain was carried out in a study of radiotherapy plus CTLA-4 blockade in lung cancer. At the level of the study: Among enrolled patients, under 20% responded and approximately 33% achieved disease control. Study-wide findings and caveats: In blood, tumor-derived TCR clones expanded after radiotherapy plus ipilimumab.

Focal radiation was given together with CTLA-4 blockade (ipilimumab) to patients with chemo-refractory metastatic non-small-cell lung cancer. On this clone: Its antigen is not known.

The assay was immunoSEQ multiplex PCR, and TCRdb's table has in-frame clones only and misses some. The table records roughly 110,000 clones, around 85% of them present only once. The sequence was collected from a human donor with non-small cell lung cancer that progressed on radiotherapy plus ipilimumab. Some clones in this sample may be carry-over from other donors' samples. This specimen consisted of peripheral blood, obtained from a patient treated with radiotherapy plus ipilimumab.

The CDR3 spells CASSSLGGYNQPQHF. For the CDR3, the DNA is TGTGCCAGCAGCTCCCTGGGGGGGTACAATCAGCCCCAGCATTTT. V usage is TRBV7-8 and J usage is TRBJ1-5; D might be TRBD1 (5 bases). There are 15 residues in the CDR3. The V end lost 4 bases, the J end lost 3 bases, and 13 bases lay between the germline ends. Germline V gene lookup returns CDR1 SGHVS and CDR2 FQNEAQ.